This TCR beta chain came from a study of blood T cell repertoires in COVID-19 (dated by TCRdb to the early 2020s). About the full investigation: The collaborator samples originated in the United States, Italy and Spain and spanned the acute and convalescent phases of COVID-19. The prospective study material was composed of cDNA or gDNA derived from T cells, B-cell-depleted T cells, or PBMCs. Deeply sampled blood TCRbeta repertoires from subjects exposed to, actively infected with, or recovered from COVID-19 were included in the dataset. The repertoires were released in a freely available public database meant as a resource for research on the immune response to SARS-CoV-2. The samples were drawn from the first 160 participants of the ongoing ImmuneRACE study and from 950 to 1,500 subjects provided by 6 global collaborators. A de-identified subject ID, COVID-19 status, age in years and sex were almost always included in the sample metadata. Where HLA class I and class II types were available, the types were taken from metadata supplied by the sample provider, not from assay-based typing. Study-level results and caveats: The quantity of clinical and demographic metadata differed by source and by participant and was supplied without curation.

At one collaborating source in Seattle, patients were enrolled during active infection and were followed longitudinally through the course of disease. Collaborating institutions collected whole blood in K2EDTA tubes following their own protocols. For TCRbeta analysis, collaborators shipped samples as frozen whole blood, isolated PBMCs, or DNA extracted from either of those sample types. TCRbeta CDR3 regions were amplified from genomic DNA by means of the immunoSEQ Assay, a bias-controlled multiplex PCR. Concerning the study's data processing: Nucleated cell counts per sample were estimated from amplification of reference gene primers within the assay. To quantify the absolute abundance of each unique TCRbeta CDR3 rearrangement, sequence reads were collapsed and filtered. Productive Simpson clonality was computed per sample as the square root of Simpson's diversity index over productive rearrangements. Entries here come from immuneACCESS through TCRdb and include only in-frame sequences with V and J called. Some clones fail to appear in such tables; in the studies checked, an unresolved V gene covers under half of the shortfall, and the cause of the remainder is unknown. From that table come the V and J calls and clone size; the DNA was used to work out D and trimming. The sample yields 250,000 to 300,000 clones; approximately 90% were counted once. Approximately 2% of the sample is held by the ten biggest clonotypes.

Trimming accounts for 4 bases at V and 0 bases at J, while the number of junction bases matched to no gene is 6. Reading from cysteine to phenylalanine, the CDR3 counts 16 amino acids. The entry retains the CDR3 DNA only, 48 bases that are in frame from base 1. CDR1 and CDR2 (LNHNV, YYDKDF) derive from the germline V gene (reference sequence). About this clone: This receptor's antigen is unknown. No base qualities exist here, and no much larger clone lies one base off it.

The chain joins TRBV15 to TRBJ2-1; 7 nucleotides in the junction match TRBD2. This clonotype was obtained from a woman between 25 and 40 years old with COVID-19, enrolled during active disease. Sequences were obtained from peripheral blood. The DNA sequence follows: TGTGCCACCAGCAAATCCCTAGCGGCCTCCTACAATGAGCAGTTCTTC. This translates into CATSKSLAASYNEQFF.